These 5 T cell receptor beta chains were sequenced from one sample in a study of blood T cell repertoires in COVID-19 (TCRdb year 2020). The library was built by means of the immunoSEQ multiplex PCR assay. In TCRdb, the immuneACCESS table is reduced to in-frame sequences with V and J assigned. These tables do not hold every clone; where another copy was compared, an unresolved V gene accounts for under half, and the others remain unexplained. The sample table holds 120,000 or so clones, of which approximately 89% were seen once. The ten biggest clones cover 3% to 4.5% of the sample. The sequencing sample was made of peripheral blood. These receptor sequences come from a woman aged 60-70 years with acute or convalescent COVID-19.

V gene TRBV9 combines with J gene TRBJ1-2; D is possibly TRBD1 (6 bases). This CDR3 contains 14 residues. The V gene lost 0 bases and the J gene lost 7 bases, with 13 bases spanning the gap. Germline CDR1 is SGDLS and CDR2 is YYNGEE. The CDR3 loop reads CASSVGWGTSGYTF. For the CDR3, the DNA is TGTGCCAGCAGCGTAGGCTGGGGGACATCTGGCTACACCTTC.

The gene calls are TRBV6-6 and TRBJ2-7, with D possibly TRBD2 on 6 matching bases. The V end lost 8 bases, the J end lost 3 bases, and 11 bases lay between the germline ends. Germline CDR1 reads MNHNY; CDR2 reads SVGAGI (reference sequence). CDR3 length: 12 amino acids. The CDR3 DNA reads TGTGCCAGCTCGGGAGTCCTCTACGAGCAGTACTTC. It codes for CASSGVLYEQYF.

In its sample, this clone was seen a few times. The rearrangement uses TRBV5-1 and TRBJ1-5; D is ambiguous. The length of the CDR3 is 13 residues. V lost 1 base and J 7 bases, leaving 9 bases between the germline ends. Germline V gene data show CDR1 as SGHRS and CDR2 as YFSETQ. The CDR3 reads CASSLWGEQPQHF. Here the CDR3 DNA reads TGCGCCAGCAGCTTGTGGGGAGAACAGCCCCAGCATTTT.

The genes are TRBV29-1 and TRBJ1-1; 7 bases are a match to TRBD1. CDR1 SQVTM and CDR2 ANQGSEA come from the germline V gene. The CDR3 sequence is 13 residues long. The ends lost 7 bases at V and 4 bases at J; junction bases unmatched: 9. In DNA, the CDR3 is TGCAGCGCTCAAAGACAGGGCCGCACTGAAGCTTTCTTT. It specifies CSAQRQGRTEAFF.

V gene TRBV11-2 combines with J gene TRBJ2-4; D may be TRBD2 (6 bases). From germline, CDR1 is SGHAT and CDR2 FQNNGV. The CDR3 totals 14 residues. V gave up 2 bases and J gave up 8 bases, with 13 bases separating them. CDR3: CASSLSNSGHIQYF. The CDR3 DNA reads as TGTGCCAGCAGCTTATCCAATAGCGGACACATTCAGTACTTC.